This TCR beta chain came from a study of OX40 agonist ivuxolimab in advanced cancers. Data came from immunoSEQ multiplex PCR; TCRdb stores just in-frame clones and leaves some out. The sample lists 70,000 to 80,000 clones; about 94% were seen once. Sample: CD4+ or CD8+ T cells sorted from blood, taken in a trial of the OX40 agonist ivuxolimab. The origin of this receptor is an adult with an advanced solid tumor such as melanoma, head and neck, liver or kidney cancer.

The DNA for the CDR3 is TGTGCCAGCAGTTACTCTGGGACTAGCAGTGAGACCCAGTACTTC. It yields the protein CASSYSGTSSETQYF. The J gene is TRBJ2-5, the V gene TRBV6-5; 9 nucleotides align to TRBD2. The CDR3 extends over 15 amino acids. V lost 0 bases to trimming and J lost 5 bases; unmatched junction nucleotides: 4. The germline CDR1 and CDR2 sequences are MNHEY and SVGAGI.